The 29 T cell receptor beta chains listed next were all sequenced from one sample in a study of cytomegalovirus exposure and HLA in healthy donors. In the PCR, 60 Vbeta and 13 Jbeta primers were used. Only in-frame clones appear in the TCRdb table, and some are missing; sequencing was by immunoSEQ multiplex PCR. The table has roughly 100,000 clones, around 57% seen once. The sample was PBMCs. The receptor set was obtained from a human donor in good health.

The chain has TRBV30 and TRBJ2-5; D may be TRBD2 (6 bases). V was cut by 2 bases and J by 3 bases, with 13 bases left in between. The CDR3 has 14 residues. CDR1 and CDR2 (germline): GTSNPN, SVGIG (reference sequence). In DNA form, the CDR3 reads TGTGCCTGGAGTTCCCCCTGGGGGGAAGAGACCCAGTACTTC. It is translated as CAWSSPWGEETQYF.

This clone was recorded only once. The rearrangement links TRBV6-1 to TRBJ2-5; a possible D gene is TRBD1 (6 bases). Trimming took 5 bases from V and 1 from J, leaving 11 bases between them. The V gene's germline CDR1 is MNHNS and CDR2 SASEGT. The CDR3 is made up of 14 amino acids. The CDR3 sequence: CASSRQVFQETQYF. The CDR3, as DNA: TGTGCCAGCAGTCGACAGGTCTTCCAAGAGACCCAGTACTTC.

To note about this clone: This specimen includes other DNA sequences encoding the same CDR3. The chain carries TRBV4-2 and TRBJ2-5, with D perhaps matching TRBD1 (6 bases). Trimming shortened V by 0 bases and J by 5 bases, and 10 bases separated the two germline ends. Germline V gene lookup returns CDR1 LGHNA and CDR2 YNFKEQ. This CDR3 spans 14 amino acids. CDR3 sequence: CASSQEARGETQYF. In DNA form, the CDR3 reads TGTGCCAGCAGCCAAGAGGCTAGGGGGGAGACCCAGTACTTC.

This rearrangement joins TRBV29-1 to TRBJ2-7; possible D gene TRBD1, 6 bases. Trimming removed 6 bases at V and 1 base at J, with 10 bases between. Germline-derived CDR1 and CDR2 are SQVTM and ANQGSEA. This CDR3 is 12 amino acids long. For the CDR3, the DNA is TGCAGCGTCGCGGACAGTTCCTACGAGCAGTACTTC. Translated: CSVADSSYEQYF.

The rearrangement uses TRBV4-1 and TRBJ2-2, with D unclear. The V and J ends lost 1 base and 4 bases respectively, with 7 bases between them. The CDR3 has 14 residues. The germline V gene has CDR1 MGHRA and CDR2 YSYEKL. The CDR3 region is CASSQGLITGELFF. The CDR3 DNA reads TGCGCCAGCAGCCAAGGACTTATCACCGGGGAGCTGTTTTTT.

This clone was observed a handful of times. The chain employs TRBV4-1 and TRBJ2-5; 9 nucleotides agree with TRBD1. The CDR3 sequence is 17 residues long. V lost 4 bases to trimming and J lost 5 bases; unmatched junction nucleotides: 14. Germline CDR1 is MGHRA and CDR2 is YSYEKL. CDR3 residues: CASSPTPGTGYGETQYF. In DNA form, the CDR3 reads TGCGCCAGCAGCCCTACACCCGGGACAGGGTACGGGGAGACCCAGTACTTC.

This clone has a handful of counts. The chain is built from TRBV28 and TRBJ2-1; TRBD2 agrees at 7 bases. V lost 5 bases to trimming and J lost 3 bases; unmatched junction nucleotides: 4. Germline values: CDR1 MDHEN, CDR2 SYDVKM. The CDR3 consists of 14 residues. CDR3 DNA sequence: TGTGCCAGCAGTCCTTGGGGGGGCTACAATGAGCAGTTCTTC. Translating gives CASSPWGGYNEQFF.

This clone occurred a few times. Other DNA variants within this sample encode the same CDR3. V and J are TRBV25-1 and TRBJ2-1; tentative D call: TRBD2 (5 bases). Germline V gene sequence: CDR1 MGHDK, CDR2 SYGVNS. The germline V and J ends were trimmed by 5 bases and 3 bases, with 14 bases remaining between them. There are 15 residues in the CDR3. The CDR3 region has the DNA TGTGCCAGCAGTCCCGGGATGGCTAACTACAATGAGCAGTTCTTC. This translates into CASSPGMANYNEQFF.

The chain recombines TRBV28 with TRBJ2-1, with TRBD2 matching 11 bases. The CDR3 is made up of 17 amino acids. V lost 10 bases and J lost 1; bases outside the gene matches: 12. Germline CDR1 and CDR2: MDHEN and SYDVKM. CDR3 in amino acids: CATMTLAGGRSYNEQFF. In nucleotides, the CDR3 is TGTGCCACCATGACCCTAGCGGGAGGTCGATCCTACAATGAGCAGTTCTTC.

The rearrangement links TRBV5-6 to TRBJ1-2, with 7 bases lining up with TRBD1. CDR3 length equals 14 residues. The V gene's germline CDR1 is SGHDT and CDR2 YYEEEE. Trimming removed 4 bases from V and 5 bases from J; junction bases left unmatched: 8. CDR3 DNA: TGTGCCAGCAGCAACCCAAGGGGGCTTTATGGCTACACCTTC. Translating gives CASSNPRGLYGYTF.

The rearrangement links TRBV7-9 to TRBJ2-7; no clear D. The CDR3 is 16 amino acids. Trimming removed 5 bases at V and 0 bases at J, with 17 bases between. CDR1 is SEHNR and CDR2 is FQNEAQ in the germline V gene (reference sequence). The CDR3 loop reads CASSPTVAAASYEQYF. CDR3 DNA: TGTGCCAGCAGCCCAACTGTGGCGGCGGCCTCCTACGAGCAGTACTTC.

This clone was seen only a few times. V gene TRBV18 combines with J gene TRBJ2-1; tentatively, D is TRBD1 (5 bases). V was pared by 2 bases and J by 15 bases, with 20 bases between. The CDR3 has 14 residues. Per germline, CDR1 KGHSH and CDR2 LQKENI. The CDR3 coding sequence is TGTGCCAGCTCACCATCCCCCTCCAAACAGGATTTGTTCTTC. It translates to CASSPSPSKQDLFF.

The J gene is TRBJ2-3, the V gene TRBV9; D is undetermined. The V end lost 3 bases, the J end lost 4 bases, and 6 bases lay between the germline ends. CDR1 and CDR2 (germline): SGDLS, YYNGEE. CDR3 size: 12 residues. In nucleotides, the CDR3 is TGTGCCAGCAGCGGAGTCGCAGATACGCAGTATTTT. It translates to CASSGVADTQYF.

V usage is TRBV10-3 and J usage is TRBJ2-1; 9 bases fit TRBD2. This CDR3 spans 15 amino acids. Germline trimming cut 2 bases from V and 5 bases from J; bases unmatched to any gene: 4. Germline loops: CDR1 ENHRY, CDR2 SYGVKD. The DNA for the CDR3 is TGTGCCATCAGTGAGGGACTAGCGCGAAACAATGAGCAGTTCTTC. Protein: CAISEGLARNNEQFF.

The V and J genes are TRBV11-2 and TRBJ2-2; 8 bases map to TRBD1. Germline V lookup: CDR1 SGHAT, CDR2 FQNNGV. V shed 4 bases and J 10 bases; nucleotides not matched to a gene: 5. The CDR3 contains 13 residues. The chain's CDR3 is CASSWGQVEELFF. The CDR3 DNA reads as TGTGCCAGCAGCTGGGGACAGGTCGAGGAGCTGTTTTTT. Using reference TRBV11-2 and TRBJ2-2 for the parts outside the CDR3, the full variable domain is EAGVAQSPRYKIIEKRQSVAFWCNPISGHATLYWYQQILGQGPKLLIQFQNNGVVDDSQLPKDRFSAERLKGVDSTLKIQPAKLEDSAVYLCASSWGQVEELFFGEGSRLTVL.

V gene TRBV18 combines with J gene TRBJ1-4; D uncertain. V gave up 4 bases and J gave up 0 bases, with 15 bases separating them. The germline V gene has CDR1 KGHSH and CDR2 LQKENI. The CDR3 totals 17 residues. The CDR3 loop reads CASSLAPGKATNEKLFF. The CDR3 DNA reads TGTGCCAGCTCACTCGCCCCAGGAAAAGCAACTAATGAAAAACTGTTTTTT.

The V and J genes are TRBV10-1 and TRBJ2-5, with a possible D match to TRBD2 (5 bases). This CDR3 has 13 residues. Trimming stripped 6 bases from V and 2 bases from J, with 10 bases between. Germline CDR1 WNHNN, CDR2 SYGVQD (reference sequence). The CDR3 is CASSRGLQETQYF. The DNA for the CDR3 is TGCGCCAGCAGCCGGGGTCTTCAAGAGACCCAGTACTTC.

The J gene is TRBJ2-2, the V gene TRBV19; 10 bases agree with TRBD2. Losses at the gene ends were 4 bases for V and 0 bases for J; bases not matched to a gene: 5. The germline V gene encodes CDR1 LNHDA and CDR2 SQIVND (reference sequence). The CDR3 has 17 residues. DNA of the CDR3: TGTGCCAGTAGTACAATCACTAGCGGGACGAACACCGGGGAGCTGTTTTTT. This translates into CASSTITSGTNTGELFF.

This chain links TRBV5-4 with TRBJ1-1, with D uncertain. From germline, CDR1 is SGHNT and CDR2 YYREEE (reference sequence). The CDR3 contains 15 residues. V was cut by 0 bases and J by 0 bases, with 9 bases left in between. CDR3 sequence (DNA): TGTGCCAGCAGCTTGGGACAATCCATGAACACTGAAGCTTTCTTT. It yields the protein CASSLGQSMNTEAFF.

The rearrangement uses TRBV28 and TRBJ2-7; 8 bases are shared with TRBD1. The CDR3 totals 14 residues. The junction had 9 bases not matched to a gene; V was cut back by 7 bases and J by 4 bases. Germline V gene data show CDR1 as MDHEN and CDR2 as SYDVKM. CDR3: CASILGTGGYEQYF. Written as DNA, the CDR3 is TGTGCCAGCATCCTGGGGACAGGAGGTTACGAGCAGTACTTC.

This clone was seen a few times. The chain is built from TRBV15 and TRBJ2-7; a possible D gene is TRBD2 (5 bases). V was clipped by 5 bases and J by 3 bases, with 8 bases between them. The germline gives CDR1 LNHNV, CDR2 YYDKDF (reference sequence). The length of the CDR3 is 12 residues. The CDR3 DNA reads TGTGCCACCAGCGAGGGAGACTACGAGCAGTACTTC. Residues: CATSEGDYEQYF.

This clone showed up just a few times. This sequence joins TRBV7-9 and TRBJ1-4; 8 bases are a match to TRBD1. V shed 5 bases, J shed 3 bases, and the junction held 11 bases outside the gene matches. Per germline, CDR1 SEHNR and CDR2 FQNEAQ (reference sequence). The CDR3 is made up of 17 amino acids. The CDR3 DNA sequence: TGTGCCAGCAGCGCCGGACAGGGAGGTTTGTCTAATGAAAAACTGTTTTTT. This translates into CASSAGQGGLSNEKLFF.

This clone was detected only once. The chain couples TRBV5-4 to TRBJ1-2; 8 bases map to TRBD1. V lost 4 bases and J lost 2; bases outside the gene matches: 7. This CDR3 is 15 amino acids long. Germline V gene sequence: CDR1 SGHNT, CDR2 YYREEE (reference sequence). CDR3 in DNA: TGTGCCAGCAGCGTTCAGGGGGCGTGGAACTATGGCTACACCTTC. Protein product: CASSVQGAWNYGYTF.

The gene calls are TRBV15 and TRBJ1-4, with 7 bases identical to TRBD1. CDR3 length: 15 residues. Unmatched junction bases numbered 9, after V lost 4 bases and J lost 7 bases. The germline V gene encodes CDR1 LNHNV and CDR2 YYDKDF (reference sequence). CDR3 sequence (DNA): TGTGCCACCAGCACCTCCGAGGGGGCTTTTGAAAAACTGTTTTTT. This encodes CATSTSEGAFEKLFF.

In DNA form, the CDR3 reads TGTGCCAGCAGTTCCCGTACTCCCCAGCATTTT. Its translation: CASSSRTPQHF. The chain recombines TRBV28 with TRBJ1-5; D is uncertain. This CDR3 spans 11 amino acids. V was trimmed by 4 bases and J by 10 bases, leaving 8 bases between them. Germline V gene lookup returns CDR1 MDHEN and CDR2 SYDVKM.

V gene TRBV30 combines with J gene TRBJ1-3; TRBD1 agrees at 8 bases. This CDR3 spans 16 amino acids. CDR1 and CDR2 (germline): GTSNPN, SVGIG (reference sequence). The trim removed 2 bases at V and 0 bases at J, leaving 6 bases unmatched. The CDR3 region has the DNA TGTGCCTGGAGTCCGGGACAGGAGTCCTCTGGAAACACCATATATTTT. Translating it yields CAWSPGQESSGNTIYF.

This chain connects TRBV4-2 to TRBJ1-4; D is ambiguous. Per germline, CDR1 LGHNA and CDR2 YNFKEQ. CDR3 length equals 15 residues. Trimming left V 1 base short and J 4 bases short, with 10 bases between. CDR3 in DNA: TGTGCCAGCAGCCAAGGAGCAGGCGTTAATGAAAAACTGTTTTTT. The encoded protein is CASSQGAGVNEKLFF.

The genes are TRBV11-2 and TRBJ1-3; TRBD1 agrees at 8 bases. Germline V CDR1 and CDR2: SGHAT, FQNNGV. Losses at the gene ends were 3 bases for V and 6 bases for J; bases not matched to a gene: 4. CDR3 length: 14 amino acids. As DNA, the CDR3 is TGTGCCAGCAGCTTTGGACAGGGTCTAAACACCATATATTTT. It specifies CASSFGQGLNTIYF.

This clone was found a few times. The rearrangement links TRBV11-2 to TRBJ2-1, with TRBD1 matching 7 bases. This CDR3 has 16 residues. Germline CDR1 is SGHAT and CDR2 is FQNNGV. V dropped 5 bases and J dropped 0; count of bases not matched to a gene: 7. The DNA for the CDR3 is TGTGCCAGCAGCCACAGGGGAAGTGTCTCCTACAATGAGCAGTTCTTC. It specifies CASSHRGSVSYNEQFF.